This TCR beta chain came from a study of cytomegalovirus exposure and HLA in healthy donors. Overall study findings and caveats: Many donors shared some public TCRs, even though most TCR sequences were rare. Later analysis associated a missense DCLRE1C variant with TCR beta V- and J-gene trimming.

In regard to this clone: Its antigen remains unknown.

In the PCR, 60 Vbeta and 13 Jbeta primers were used. Generated by immunoSEQ multiplex PCR, the TCRdb table keeps only in-frame clones and is missing some. Seen here are fewer than 200,000 clones, roughly 89% observed once, and the top ten hold around 0.93%. This TCR was sampled from a woman in her twenties or thirties in good health and CMV-seronegative. The sequenced sample was PBMCs.

This chain's CDR3 is CASRLADEQFF. For the CDR3, the DNA is TGTGCCAGCAGGTTAGCAGATGAGCAGTTCTTC. This chain uses TRBV6-1 with TRBJ2-1; no definite D call. Germline V CDR1 and CDR2: MNHNS, SASEGT. The CDR3 runs 11 residues. V was trimmed by 6 bases and J by 8 bases, leaving 8 bases between them.